This T cell receptor beta chain was observed in a study of T-cell reconstitution after alpha-beta-depleted transplantation in children. Findings and limits, study-wide: T cells produced anew were the main source of T-cell counts and diversity one year after transplant. Alpha-beta T cells present about two months after transplant were reported to originate from several hundred expanded graft clones. Surviving recipient T cells and thymic progenitors accounted for the high day-60 TCRbeta diversity observed in some patients.

The V gene's germline CDR1 is SGDLS and CDR2 YYNGEE. This CDR3 has 15 residues. V lost 0 bases and J lost 2, with 9 bases in between. It was with unique molecular identifiers that the TCRbeta library was prepared. TCRdb used MiXCR to reprocess the PCR reads, holding one entry per CDR3 protein. The table has 450,000 to 550,000 distinct CDR3 sequences, roughly an eighth seen once; the top ten hold less than 15%. This clonotype has only a few counts. Its antigen is not identified. The rearrangement links TRBV9 to TRBJ1-3, with a tentative D call TRBD1 (5 bases). The material sequenced was PBMCs, mostly from graft donor cells, taken 180 days after TCRalphabeta/CD19-depleted stem cell transplant. This receptor was obtained from a female patient aged 2-10 years who had a stem cell transplant for aplastic anemia, so the T cells may come from the graft donor. For the CDR3, the DNA is TGTGCCAGCAGCGTAGTAACAGGCCCTGGAAACACCATATATTTT. Protein product: CASSVVTGPGNTIYF.